Sequencing of this T cell receptor (beta chain) was carried out in a study of blood T cell repertoires in COVID-19. Study context: Researchers got acute and convalescent COVID-19 samples from the United States, Italy and Spain. Sample material is recorded as cDNA or gDNA derived from T cells, B-cell-depleted T cells, or PBMCs.

In the original processing: Scientists estimated how many nucleated cells there were by amplifying reference gene primers. The table came from immunoSEQ multiplex PCR; TCRdb's copy has only in-frame clones and leaves some out. Clone size and V and J calls were adopted from that table, with D and trimming inferred from the DNA. Of under 95,000 clones in the sample, more than 75% were seen once. Germline values: CDR1 MNHEY, CDR2 SVGAGI. Germline trimming cut 7 bases from V and 0 bases from J; bases unmatched to any gene: 9. The CDR3 is 15 residues long. The clonotype originates from a woman older than 75 with acute or convalescent COVID-19. Sequenced: peripheral blood. This sequence joins TRBV6-5 and TRBJ2-7, with 7 bases lining up with TRBD1. The CDR3 sequence: CASTKGDSSSYEQYF. In nucleotides, the CDR3 is TGTGCCAGCACTAAGGGGGACAGTAGCTCCTACGAGCAGTACTTC.